This is a list of T cell receptor beta chains from one sample in a study of T-cell reconstitution after alpha-beta-depleted transplantation in children. TCRdb processed the PCR reads anew with MiXCR; each CDR3 protein has one entry. The table records some 280,000 distinct CDR3 sequences, 9.9% of them present only once. The source was PBMCs from the stem cell graft donor, collected from the stem cell graft. Source of these receptors: a human donor who donated a stem cell graft to a child with SCID. CDR3s include the opening cysteine and the closing phenylalanine or tryptophan. The order of the fields is D gene, CDR3 length, J gene, V gene, clone size, CDR3 protein, CDR3 DNA. D genes are given only for firm matches. Expanded clones get a size class; other rows say once, few or many, or leave the size out.

>TRBD2|15|TRBJ2-1|TRBV19|many
CASSRGTSGVNEQFF
TGTGCCAGTAGTCGCGGGACTAGCGGGGTTAATGAGCAGTTCTTC
>TRBD2|15|TRBJ2-3|TRBV20-1|few
CSASGTSGGANTQYF
TGCAGTGCTTCCGGGACTAGCGGGGGGGCGAATACGCAGTATTTT
>TRBD2|17|TRBJ2-3|TRBV4-2|.
CASSQELSGGAADTQYF
TGTGCCAGCAGCCAAGAGTTGAGCGGGGGGGCGGCAGATACGCAGTATTTT
>.|15|TRBJ2-3|TRBV20-1|few
CSASGQGFGTDTQYF
TGCAGTGCTAGTGGTCAGGGCTTTGGCACAGATACGCAGTATTTT
>.|13|TRBJ2-7|TRBV7-9|.
CASSFSPCYEQYF
TGTGCCAGCAGCTTCTCTCCTTGCTACGAGCAGTACTTC
>TRBD1|16|TRBJ1-5|TRBV5-1|many
CASSSLPGQGSQPQHF
TGCGCCAGCAGCTCCCTACCGGGACAGGGAAGTCAGCCCCAGCATTTT
>.|14|TRBJ1-2|TRBV7-2|.
CASSSFGEIYGYTF
TGTGCCAGCAGCTCCTTCGGGGAGATCTATGGCTACACCTTC
>.|14|TRBJ1-3|TRBV6-1|.
CASSERQRRNTIYF
TGTGCCAGCAGTGAAAGACAGAGAAGAAACACCATATATTTT
>.|14|TRBJ1-1|TRBV5-1|many
CASTETGRQTEAFF
TGCGCCAGCACCGAGACCGGGAGGCAAACTGAAGCTTTCTTT
>.|15|TRBJ2-7|TRBV18|.
CASSPPGAVGSEQYF
TGTGCCAGCTCACCACCCGGGGCCGTCGGTAGCGAGCAGTACTTC
>TRBD2|13|TRBJ2-1|TRBV4-2|.
CASYAGGDNEQFF
TGTGCCAGTTACGCTGGGGGGGACAATGAGCAGTTCTTC
>.|17|TRBJ2-3|TRBV5-1|.
CASSLTFPSLGTDTQYF
TGCGCCAGCAGCTTGACATTCCCGAGCCTAGGAACAGATACGCAGTATTTT
>.|13|TRBJ1-1|TRBV25-1|few
CASSDPGLSEAFF
TGTGCCAGCAGTGACCCAGGGCTCTCTGAAGCTTTCTTT
>.|14|TRBJ2-1|TRBV7-9|few
CASSPSSSYNEQFF
TGTGCCAGCAGCCCTTCTAGCTCCTACAATGAGCAGTTCTTC
>.|15|TRBJ1-2|TRBV5-5|.
CASSLAGSSVYGYTF
TGTGCCAGCAGCTTGGCTGGCAGTTCGGTCTATGGCTACACCTTC
>.|14|TRBJ1-1|TRBV6-1|few
CASSEAWGNTEAFF
TGTGCCAGCAGTGAAGCATGGGGGAACACTGAAGCTTTCTTT
>.|16|TRBJ1-1|TRBV19|few
CASSIGRTGLGTEAFF
TGTGCCAGTAGTATAGGTCGGACCGGACTAGGCACTGAAGCTTTCTTT
>TRBD1|14|TRBJ2-7|TRBV15|.
CATNRDRGPYEQYF
TGTGCCACGAACCGGGACAGGGGACCCTACGAGCAGTACTTC
>.|13|TRBJ2-7|TRBV12-3/TRBV12-4|many
CASSMPGIYEQYF
TGTGCCAGCAGTATGCCCGGGATCTACGAGCAGTACTTC
>.|14|TRBJ2-7|TRBV5-1|.
CASSLVQGNYEQYF
TGCGCCAGCAGCTTGGTACAGGGTAACTACGAGCAGTACTTC
>.|14|TRBJ1-5|TRBV6-5|.
CASSRGTLNQPQHF
TGTGCCAGCAGTCGCGGGACACTAAATCAGCCCCAGCATTTT
>.|11|TRBJ2-7|TRBV5-1|many
CASSLDYEQYF
TGCGCCAGCAGCTTGGACTACGAGCAGTACTTC
>.|15|TRBJ1-1|TRBV5-1|medium-sized
CASSLVGTQNTEAFF
TGCGCCAGCAGCTTGGTGGGGACCCAGAACACTGAAGCTTTCTTT
>TRBD1|15|TRBJ1-1|TRBV5-1|many
CASSLPQRQGGEAFF
TGCGCCAGCAGCTTACCACAAAGACAGGGCGGTGAAGCTTTCTTT
>.|14|TRBJ2-5|TRBV20-1|few
CSARDRRYQETQYF
TGCAGTGCTAGAGACAGGCGATATCAAGAGACCCAGTACTTC
>.|15|TRBJ2-2|TRBV12-3/TRBV12-4|many
CASSFGGLNTGELFF
TGTGCCAGCAGTTTTGGAGGGTTGAACACCGGGGAGCTGTTTTTT
>TRBD1|16|TRBJ2-7|TRBV10-2|few
CASDLRMGQGVGEQYF
TGCGCCAGCGACCTGCGAATGGGACAGGGGGTCGGAGAGCAGTACTTC
>.|14|TRBJ1-1|TRBV5-5|many
CASSLARVNTEAFF
TGTGCCAGCAGCTTGGCCAGAGTGAACACTGAAGCTTTCTTT
>.|16|TRBJ2-3|TRBV5-1|.
CASSGEGTGITDTQYF
TGCGCCAGCAGCGGGGAGGGGACAGGCATTACAGATACGCAGTATTTT
>.|14|TRBJ2-1|TRBV18|few
CASQRGAAANEQFF
TGTGCCAGCCAGAGGGGAGCGGCGGCGAATGAGCAGTTCTTC
>TRBD1|14|TRBJ1-5|TRBV2|few
CASRQGNSNQPQHF
TGTGCCAGTAGACAGGGGAATAGCAATCAGCCCCAGCATTTT
>TRBD1|14|TRBJ2-2|TRBV10-3|many
CAIWDRGNTGELFF
TGTGCCATCTGGGACAGGGGGAACACCGGGGAGCTGTTTTTT
>.|13|TRBJ2-7|TRBV10-3|few
CAISRDTAYEQYF
TGTGCCATCAGCCGGGACACAGCCTACGAGCAGTACTTC
>TRBD1|16|TRBJ1-5|TRBV12-3/TRBV12-4|.
CASCQRGGAGNQPQHF
TGTGCCAGCTGCCAAAGAGGGGGCGCGGGCAATCAGCCCCAGCATTTT
>.|12|TRBJ2-7|TRBV20-1|.
CSATDVTYEQYF
TGCAGTGCTACGGACGTAACCTACGAGCAGTACTTC
>.|13|TRBJ2-7|TRBV12-3/TRBV12-4|.
CASSFTWGYEQYF
TGTGCCAGCAGTTTTACGTGGGGGTACGAGCAGTACTTC
>.|13|TRBJ2-7|TRBV5-1|.
CASSLARVNEQYF
TGCGCCAGCAGCTTGGCCAGGGTCAACGAGCAGTACTTC
>TRBD1|15|TRBJ2-1|TRBV5-1|few
CASSAGQGPYNEQFF
TGCGCCAGCAGCGCTGGACAGGGGCCCTACAATGAGCAGTTCTTC
>.|13|TRBJ2-4|TRBV5-1|many
CASSLDGENIQYF
TGCGCCAGCAGCTTGGACGGGGAAAACATTCAGTACTTC
>TRBD1|13|TRBJ1-2|TRBV27|few
CASRDRGRLGYTF
TGTGCCAGCAGGGACAGGGGGCGCCTTGGCTACACCTTC
>.|12|TRBJ2-5|TRBV29-1|many
CSVISAGETQYF
TGCAGCGTTATTTCGGCCGGAGAGACCCAGTACTTC